This entry lists 25 T cell receptor beta chains sequenced from one sample in a study of shared clonotypes between healthy human individuals. This table comes from immunoSEQ multiplex PCR, and its TCRdb copy is limited to in-frame clones, with some not included. The data contain under 1,100,000 clones, approximately 70% of them singletons. Material for sequencing was memory CD4+ T cells sorted from blood. Subset indicated: CD45RA-negative fraction. The origin of the receptors is a young man in good health.

The chain employs TRBV7-9 and TRBJ2-2, with D possibly matching TRBD2 (6 bases). Germline V CDR1 and CDR2: SEHNR, FQNEAQ (reference sequence). The CDR3 extends over 14 amino acids. The V end lost 8 bases, the J end lost 3 bases, and 13 bases lay between the germline ends. DNA of the CDR3: TGTGCCAGCGCTCGGGGGTTTGACACCGGGGAGCTGTTTTTT. Amino acids: CASARGFDTGELFF.

The chain recombines TRBV7-2 with TRBJ2-7; 9 nucleotides agree with TRBD1. Germline V CDR1 and CDR2: SGHTA, FQGNSA. There are 15 residues in the CDR3. Unmatched junction bases numbered 6, after V lost 3 bases and J lost 3 bases. The CDR3 is CASSFHGTGNYEQYF. For the CDR3, the DNA is TGTGCCAGCAGCTTCCACGGGACAGGGAACTACGAGCAGTACTTC.

This chain uses TRBV19 with TRBJ2-3; 8 bases align to TRBD1. CDR3 length equals 15 residues. Germline CDR1 and CDR2: LNHDA and SQIVND (reference sequence). The ends lost 10 bases at V and 3 bases at J; junction bases unmatched: 12. CDR3 coding DNA: TGTGCCATTGCCAAAGGACAGGGCAGGACAGATACGCAGTATTTT. This codes for CAIAKGQGRTDTQYF.

The chain links TRBV19 to TRBJ2-1, with D unclear. Germline V lookup: CDR1 LNHDA, CDR2 SQIVND (reference sequence). The CDR3 has 13 residues. Trimming took off 6 bases at V and 3 bases at J, with 9 bases between the two ends. The CDR3 spells CASRPALYNEQFF. CDR3 bases: TGTGCCAGTAGGCCAGCACTCTACAATGAGCAGTTCTTC.

The chain uses TRBV7-8 and TRBJ2-1; TRBD2 is a possible D gene (7 bases). The CDR3 has 17 amino acids. Germline V lookup: CDR1 SGHVS, CDR2 FQNEAQ. V lost 5 bases and J lost 3, with 20 bases in between. The CDR3 loop is CASSPLGSGGFYNEQFF. CDR3 nucleotide sequence: TGTGCCAGCAGCCCTCTTGGGTCGGGGGGCTTCTACAATGAGCAGTTCTTC.

A few counts support this clone. V and J are TRBV7-9 and TRBJ1-2; possibly TRBD1 for D (6 bases). Trimming removed 3 bases at V and 5 bases at J, with 13 bases between. The V gene's germline CDR1 is SEHNR and CDR2 FQNEAQ (reference sequence). There are 14 residues in the CDR3. CDR3 sequence: CASSLEGGKYGYTF. The CDR3 DNA reads TGTGCCAGCAGCTTGGAGGGGGGAAAATATGGCTACACCTTC. The complete variable domain, with remaining parts taken from reference TRBV7-9 and TRBJ1-2, reads DTGVSQNPRHKITKRGQNVTFRCDPISEHNRLYWYRQTLGQGPEFLTYFQNEAQLEKSRLLSDRFSAERPKGSFSTLEIQRTEQGDSAMYLCASSLEGGKYGYTFGSGTRLTVV.

V is TRBV27 and J is TRBJ2-7; 9 bases match TRBD1. Germline CDR1 reads MNHEY; CDR2 reads SMNVEV (reference sequence). This CDR3 has 14 amino acids. J lost 2 bases, V lost 5 bases, and 4 bases had no gene match. The CDR3 nucleotides are TGTGCCAGCAGTATGGACAGGGGACCCTACGAGCAGTACTTC. This gives the protein CASSMDRGPYEQYF.

The chain carries TRBV18 and TRBJ2-7; D uncertain. The CDR3 runs to 15 residues. Trimming stripped 2 bases from V and 5 bases from J, with 16 bases between. Germline assignment: CDR1 KGHSH and CDR2 LQKENI. The CDR3 nucleotides read TGTGCCAGCTCACCATCTCGAGCAGGAATCAACGAGCAGTACTTC. Protein product: CASSPSRAGINEQYF.

This chain connects TRBV6-5 to TRBJ1-6, with TRBD1 matching over 9 bases. Germline trimming cut 0 bases from V and 7 bases from J; bases unmatched to any gene: 1. CDR3 length equals 15 residues. Germline V gene lookup returns CDR1 MNHEY and CDR2 SVGAGI. CDR3 bases: TGTGCCAGCAGTTACTCAGGGACAGGGAATTCACCCCTCCACTTT. Its protein product is CASSYSGTGNSPLHF.

J is TRBJ2-1 and V is TRBV18; D possibly matches TRBD1 or TRBD2 (5 bases each). Germline-derived CDR1 and CDR2 are KGHSH and LQKENI. This CDR3 has 15 amino acids. V lost 4 bases, J lost 10 bases, and 20 bases lay in between. As DNA, the CDR3 is TGTGCCAGCTCACTGAACACGGGACCCAATGGGGAGCAGTTCTTC. It codes for CASSLNTGPNGEQFF.

The chain uses TRBV4-2 and TRBJ2-2; D call uncertain. The V end was cut by 0 bases, the J end by 8 bases, with 10 bases between. The germline V gene has CDR1 LGHNA and CDR2 YNFKEQ. The CDR3 loop spans 14 amino acids. This chain's CDR3 is CASSQDPVGGELFF. The CDR3 nucleotides read TGTGCCAGCAGCCAAGATCCGGTGGGGGGGGAGCTGTTTTTT.

CDR3: CASSLTSGETQYF. The DNA for the CDR3 is TGTGCCAGCAGCTTGACTAGCGGGGAGACCCAGTACTTC. V gene TRBV7-2 combines with J gene TRBJ2-5, with 10 nucleotides matching TRBD2. J lost 5 bases, V lost 3 bases, and 0 bases had no gene match. This CDR3 is 13 amino acids long. Germline V lookup: CDR1 SGHTA, CDR2 FQGNSA. The whole variable domain, filled in from reference TRBV7-2 and TRBJ2-5, reads GAGVSQSPSNKVTEKGKDVELRCDPISGHTALYWYRQSLGQGLEFLIYFQGNSAPDKSGLPSDRFSAERTGGSVSTLTIQRTQQEDSAVYLCASSLTSGETQYFGPGTRLLVL.

This chain joins TRBV5-6 and TRBJ1-5; weak D call: TRBD1 (6 bases). Germline CDR1 SGHDT, CDR2 YYEEEE. The CDR3 is made up of 19 amino acids. V was shortened by 4 bases and J by 3 bases, with 26 bases between the two germline ends. CDR3 in DNA: TGTGCCAGCAGCCGTACGGGACACTTCATGAGTAATACCAATCAGCCCCAGCATTTT. It codes for CASSRTGHFMSNTNQPQHF.

This chain uses TRBV28 with TRBJ2-1; 9 bases fit TRBD1. This CDR3 region has 16 residues. Germline V lookup: CDR1 MDHEN, CDR2 SYDVKM. The ends lost 9 bases at V and 3 bases at J; junction bases unmatched: 12. In DNA, the CDR3 is TGTGCCAGTCAGACTACCGGGACAGGGAACTACAATGAGCAGTTCTTC. This sequence encodes CASQTTGTGNYNEQFF. Supplemented by reference TRBV28 and TRBJ2-1, the full variable domain reads DVKVTQSSRYLVKRTGEKVFLECVQDMDHENMFWYRQDPGLGLRLIYFSYDVKMKEKGDIPEGYSVSREKKERFSLILESASTNQTSMYLCASQTTGTGNYNEQFFGPGTRLTVL.

This clone was seen a few times. The chain couples TRBV4-1 to TRBJ1-5, with D unclear. In germline, CDR1 is MGHRA, CDR2 YSYEKL. The V gene lost 0 bases and the J gene lost 6 bases, with 9 bases spanning the gap. CDR3 length: 14 residues. DNA for the CDR3: TGCGCCAGCAGCCAAGATGTAGGACGTCAGCCCCAGCATTTT. It encodes CASSQDVGRQPQHF.

This chain uses TRBV19 with TRBJ1-1; maybe TRBD1 (5 bases). The CDR3 loop spans 16 amino acids. Germline V CDR1 and CDR2: LNHDA, SQIVND (reference sequence). Trimming took off 4 bases at V and 0 bases at J, with 15 bases between the two ends. The CDR3 coding sequence is TGTGCCAGTAGTACCCGTTCAGGGCCAGTGAACACTGAAGCTTTCTTT. Amino acids: CASSTRSGPVNTEAFF.

This chain links TRBV30 with TRBJ1-1; 9 bases are shared with TRBD1. The germline V gene has CDR1 GTSNPN and CDR2 SVGIG (reference sequence). Trimming removed 1 base from V and 5 bases from J; junction bases left unmatched: 5. There are 14 residues in the CDR3. The CDR3 spells CAWSGGTGQTEAFF. CDR3 sequence (DNA): TGTGCCTGGAGTGGGGGGACAGGGCAAACTGAAGCTTTCTTT.

The CDR3 region is CASSLELSIGDTQYF. As DNA, the CDR3 is TGTGCCAGCAGCTTAGAGCTAAGCATAGGGGATACGCAGTATTTT. J is TRBJ2-3 and V is TRBV7-2, with D uncertain. This CDR3 region has 15 residues. Per the germline V gene, CDR1 is SGHTA and CDR2 is FQGNSA. The germline V and J ends were trimmed by 1 base and 6 bases, with 14 bases remaining between them.

This chain links TRBV9 with TRBJ2-1, with TRBD2 identical over 7 bases. Per the germline V gene, CDR1 is SGDLS and CDR2 is YYNGEE. This CDR3 contains 16 residues. With 3 bases clipped from V and 1 base from J, the junction kept 7 bases outside the gene matches. CDR3 loop: CASSARSGSSYNEQFF. CDR3 coding DNA: TGTGCCAGCAGCGCCCGTAGCGGGTCATCCTACAATGAGCAGTTCTTC.

This rearrangement joins TRBV28 to TRBJ1-4; D is undetermined. The germline V gene encodes CDR1 MDHEN and CDR2 SYDVKM. V was cut by 3 bases and J by 5 bases, with 10 bases left in between. The CDR3 totals 14 residues. The CDR3 nucleotides are TGTGCCAGCAGTTTGGGTCCGCTGAATGAAAAACTGTTTTTT. Its protein product is CASSLGPLNEKLFF. Full variable domain (rest looked up from reference TRBV28 and TRBJ1-4): DVKVTQSSRYLVKRTGEKVFLECVQDMDHENMFWYRQDPGLGLRLIYFSYDVKMKEKGDIPEGYSVSREKKERFSLILESASTNQTSMYLCASSLGPLNEKLFFGSGTQLSVL.

The gene calls are TRBV27 and TRBJ2-3; D remains ambiguous. This CDR3 has 15 amino acids. Per germline, CDR1 MNHEY and CDR2 SMNVEV (reference sequence). The V and J ends lost 2 bases and 2 bases respectively, with 11 bases between them. In DNA form, the CDR3 reads TGTGCCAGCAGTTTAAACCCACACCCCACAGATACGCAGTATTTT. Its translation is CASSLNPHPTDTQYF.

CDR3 residues: CASSPWWGMRETQYF. The CDR3 region has the DNA TGTGCCAGCAGCCCGTGGTGGGGGATGCGGGAGACCCAGTACTTC. The rearrangement uses TRBV7-8 and TRBJ2-5; D possibly uses TRBD1 or TRBD2 (5 bases each). Germline V lookup: CDR1 SGHVS, CDR2 FQNEAQ. CDR3 length: 15 amino acids. V lost 5 bases, J lost 5 bases, and 18 bases lay in between.

Turning to this clone: This same CDR3 is encoded by further DNA sequences in the sample. The V gene is TRBV5-1, the J gene TRBJ2-7; TRBD1 agrees at 11 bases. The junction had 7 bases not matched to a gene; V was cut back by 3 bases and J by 5 bases. The germline gives CDR1 SGHRS, CDR2 YFSETQ. The CDR3 spans 15 residues. The CDR3 DNA reads as TGCGCCAGCAGCTCCGGACAGGGGGCATCAAACGAGCAGTACTTC. This translates into CASSSGQGASNEQYF.

The rearrangement uses TRBV6-1 and TRBJ2-5, with D possibly being TRBD1 (5 bases). The DNA end favors TRBJ2-7, so the J call may be wrong. The CDR3 has 12 amino acids. Germline CDR1 MNHNS, CDR2 SASEGT. The CDR3 DNA follows: TGTGCCAGCGCTCAGGGTTTCTACGAGCAGTACTTC. Encoded protein: CASAQGFYEQYF.

To note about this clone: The same CDR3 also results from other DNA sequences found in this sample. The chain combines TRBV27 with TRBJ2-7, with TRBD1 matching over 9 bases. The V segment lost 5 bases and the J segment 4 bases; nucleotides outside the gene matches: 9. The germline gives CDR1 MNHEY, CDR2 SMNVEV (reference sequence). The CDR3 consists of 15 residues. The CDR3 protein is CASSPNRDRDYEQYF. CDR3 nucleotides: TGTGCCAGCAGTCCGAACCGGGACAGGGATTACGAGCAGTACTTC.